Listed below are T cell receptor beta chains from one sample, sequenced in a study of blood T cells in healthy people across ages. MiXCR was run by TCRdb on the 5' RACE reads, yielding one entry per CDR3 protein. The sample comprises around 800,000 distinct CDR3 sequences, more than 25% of which are singletons, and under 3% rests with the top ten. This sample was also put to use in a study of T cells of mothers and their children.

The sequencing input was blood. These receptors all stem from a boy younger than 18 in good health. Each CDR3 is given with its conserved first and last residue. The D gene is left open where the match is weak. Some rows mark clone size as missing; the rest say once, few, many or name a class of expanded clone.

clone_size	j_call	v_call	d_call	cdr3_nt	cdr3_aa
-	TRBJ2-2	TRBV9	-	TGTGCCAGCAGCGTGGGGGCGTGGGCCGGGGAGCTGTTTTTT	CASSVGAWAGELFF
-	TRBJ1-5	TRBV28	TRBD1	TGTGCCAGCAGGGACAGGGGCTATCAGCCCCAGCATTTT	CASRDRGYQPQHF
-	TRBJ2-7	TRBV30	TRBD1	TGTGCCTGGAGTCGTGACAGGGGGGACTACGAGCAGTACTTC	CAWSRDRGDYEQYF
few	TRBJ2-4	TRBV28	TRBD1	TGTGCCAGCAGTTTTTACCGGGACAGGGGCTCACTATTAGCCAAAAACATTCAGTACTTC	CASSFYRDRGSLLAKNIQYF
few	TRBJ1-5	TRBV20-1	-	TGCAGTGCGAGCAGGACCCGCAATCAGCCCCAGCATTTT	CSASRTRNQPQHF
many	TRBJ2-1	TRBV20-1	-	TGCAGTGCTAGAGAGGGGGAAAATGAGCAGTTCTTC	CSAREGENEQFF
-	TRBJ2-2	TRBV5-1	TRBD2	TGCGCCAGCAGCTTATTGGGACTAGCGGGGGCCTCGAACACCGGGGAGCTGTTTTTT	CASSLLGLAGASNTGELFF
few	TRBJ1-1	TRBV7-3	TRBD1	TGTGCCAGCTTCGGGAGGACAGGGAATCGAGACACTGAAGCTTTCTTT	CASFGRTGNRDTEAFF
once	TRBJ2-3	TRBV15	-	TGTGCCACCAGCAGAGGACCCGGGATCCCCCGTCGCTCGCAGTATTTT	CATSRGPGIPRRSQYF
-	TRBJ1-1	TRBV20-1	TRBD1	TGCAGTGCCCGAAAACAGGGGGCCGTGAACACTGAAGCTTTCTTT	CSARKQGAVNTEAFF
-	TRBJ2-7	TRBV2	-	TGTGCCAGCAGTGCGGTGGGCAGGGGTTACGAGCAGTACTTC	CASSAVGRGYEQYF
-	TRBJ2-5	TRBV21-1	-	TGTGCCAGCAGCAAACCATTTCACTACCATCCTTCGGGGACCCAGTACTTC	CASSKPFHYHPSGTQYF
-	TRBJ2-1	TRBV12-3/TRBV12-4	-	TGTGCCAGCAGTCCCGGGACAACCTTCAATGAGCAGTTCTTC	CASSPGTTFNEQFF
-	TRBJ2-5	TRBV28	-	TGTGCCAGCGAACCAGATCAAGAGACCCAGTACTTC	CASEPDQETQYF
few	TRBJ2-7	TRBV5-6	TRBD1	TGTGCCAGCAGCCAAAACCTCGACAGGGGGATTGACGAGCAGTACTTC	CASSQNLDRGIDEQYF
-	TRBJ2-7	TRBV11-2	TRBD2	TGTGCCAACAGCTTAGTCGGGAGGAGCCACTACGAGCAGTACTTC	CANSLVGRSHYEQYF
few	TRBJ1-4	TRBV24-1	-	TGTGCCACCAGTGTGCAGGGTTTAAATGAAAAACTGTTTTTT	CATSVQGLNEKLFF
few	TRBJ2-5	TRBV18	TRBD1	TGTGCCAGCTCGCCACAGGGGGTGTACCAAGAGACCCAGTACTTC	CASSPQGVYQETQYF
-	TRBJ1-1	TRBV3-1	TRBD1	TGTGCCAGCAGCTCCCTGGACAGGGGAATGGCTGAAGCTTTCTTT	CASSSLDRGMAEAFF
-	TRBJ2-3	TRBV27	TRBD2	TGTGCCAGCAGTCAAGGCGGGGGGGCTGGCACAGATACGCAGTATTTT	CASSQGGGAGTDTQYF
many	TRBJ2-7	TRBV20-1	-	TGCAGCGCGTTGGGCAGTGCTTACGAGCAGTACTTC	CSALGSAYEQYF
-	TRBJ2-5	TRBV12-3/TRBV12-4	-	TGTGCCAGCAGTTTAGGGGAGGGGGCGGAAGGACAAGAGACCCAGTACTTC	CASSLGEGAEGQETQYF
-	TRBJ2-1	TRBV20-1	-	TGCAGTGTTAAGACGTCCCGGCATCGCGTCGGCAGTGAGCAGTTCTTC	CSVKTSRHRVGSEQFF
few	TRBJ2-5	TRBV7-3	TRBD2	TGTGCCAGCAGCCCCGGACTAGCGGGGGGTCTTGGTGAGACCCAGTACTTC	CASSPGLAGGLGETQYF
once	TRBJ2-1	TRBV7-9	TRBD1	TGTGCCAGCAGCTTAGCGAGGGACAGAACCTACAATGAGCAGTTCTTC	CASSLARDRTYNEQFF
-	TRBJ2-1	TRBV2	-	TGTGCCAGCATGGGGTCCTGGGGCCATGAGCAGTTCTTC	CASMGSWGHEQFF
few	TRBJ1-1	TRBV7-2	-	TGTGCCAGCAGCTTAGCGCCTCGACCCAATACTGAAGCTTTCTTT	CASSLAPRPNTEAFF
-	TRBJ2-3	TRBV12-3/TRBV12-4	TRBD2	TGTGCCAGCACCAAAAAAGCGGGGGTGGGAGATACGCAGTATTTT	CASTKKAGVGDTQYF
-	TRBJ2-1	TRBV5-1	-	TGCGCCAGCAGAAGGAGGGTCGATGAGCAGTTCTTC	CASRRRVDEQFF
-	TRBJ1-1	TRBV5-1	TRBD1	TGCGCCAGCAGCTTGTGGGGGACAGCGGACGAAGCTTTCTTT	CASSLWGTADEAFF
few	TRBJ2-1	TRBV28	-	TGTGCCAGCAGTGAAAATACAGGGTTCGGGTCCTACAATGAGCAGTTCTTC	CASSENTGFGSYNEQFF
once	TRBJ1-6	TRBV6-2/TRBV6-3	-	TGTGCCAGTAAGACAGCACCTAATTCACCCCTCCACTTT	CASKTAPNSPLHF
few	TRBJ2-4	TRBV10-3	-	TGTGCCATCAGTGAGAAATCACGGAGACAGCTTTTTTCCATCCACATTCAGTACTTC	CAISEKSRRQLFSIHIQYF
few	TRBJ2-7	TRBV7-9	TRBD2	TGTGCCACCAGCCCGGGGGGGGTCTCCTACGAGCAGTACTTC	CATSPGGVSYEQYF
few	TRBJ1-2	TRBV7-9	TRBD1	TGTGCCAGCAGCCCAGATGGGACAGGGTCCAACTATGGCTACACCTTC	CASSPDGTGSNYGYTF
-	TRBJ2-1	TRBV5-1	-	TGCGCCAGCAGCGAGACTGATCTTCTCTACAATGAGCAGTTCTTC	CASSETDLLYNEQFF
few	TRBJ2-5	TRBV3-1	-	TGTGCCAGCAGCCGCAGGTCCGAGGGGGAGCAGTACTTC	CASSRRSEGEQYF
-	TRBJ2-5	TRBV15	-	TGTGCCACCAGCAGAGGAAAAGAAGGGACCCAGTACTTC	CATSRGKEGTQYF
-	TRBJ2-5	TRBV2	TRBD2	TGTGCCAGCAGTCTGCGGGGGGCCGGCGGGGAGCAGTACTTC	CASSLRGAGGEQYF
-	TRBJ2-7	TRBV10-3	TRBD2	TGTGCCATCAGTGATACCCTAGCGGGGGGCCGGGAGCAGTACTTC	CAISDTLAGGREQYF
-	TRBJ2-7	TRBV20-1	-	TGCAGTGCCAGAGGACAGCCCTCCTACGAGCAGTACTTC	CSARGQPSYEQYF
-	TRBJ2-5	TRBV7-2	-	TGTGCCAGCAGCTCCACCGGGACCGACCAAGAGACCCAGTACTTC	CASSSTGTDQETQYF
few	TRBJ2-1	TRBV7-6	-	TGTGCCAGCAGATCTATTAACGGGGACACCTACAATGAGCAGTTCTTC	CASRSINGDTYNEQFF
few	TRBJ2-5	TRBV29-1	-	TGCAGCGTAGCTATCAGGGGAGGGCTGGAGACCCAGTACTTC	CSVAIRGGLETQYF
few	TRBJ2-5	TRBV7-2	-	TGTGCCAGCAGCTTCCACCAAGAGACCCAGTACTTC	CASSFHQETQYF
few	TRBJ2-3	TRBV3-1	-	TGTGCCAGCAGCCAAGATCGGGGCGGGCCAGATACGCAGTATTTT	CASSQDRGGPDTQYF
-	TRBJ2-1	TRBV5-1	TRBD1	TGCGCCAGCAGCTCACGGACAGGGGACAATGAGCAGTTCTTC	CASSSRTGDNEQFF
-	TRBJ1-3	TRBV28	-	TGTGCCAGCAGTCCCCCCGTGAACACCATATATTTT	CASSPPVNTIYF
-	TRBJ2-7	TRBV7-9	TRBD1	TGTGCCAGCAGCGGGAATCACAGGGGTTTCCACGAGCAGTACTTC	CASSGNHRGFHEQYF